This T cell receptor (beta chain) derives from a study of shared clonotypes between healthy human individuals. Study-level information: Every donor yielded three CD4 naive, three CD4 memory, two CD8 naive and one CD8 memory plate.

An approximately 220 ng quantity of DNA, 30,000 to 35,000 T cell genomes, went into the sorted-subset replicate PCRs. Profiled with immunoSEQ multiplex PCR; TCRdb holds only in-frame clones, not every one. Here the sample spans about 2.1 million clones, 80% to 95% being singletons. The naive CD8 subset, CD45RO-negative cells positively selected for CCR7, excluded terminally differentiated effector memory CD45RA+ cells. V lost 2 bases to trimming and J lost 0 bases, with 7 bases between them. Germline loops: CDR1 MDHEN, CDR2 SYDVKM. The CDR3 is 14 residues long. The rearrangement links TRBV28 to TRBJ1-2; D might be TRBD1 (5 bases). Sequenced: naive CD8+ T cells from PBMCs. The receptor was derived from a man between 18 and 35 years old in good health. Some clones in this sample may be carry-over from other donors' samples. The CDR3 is CASSLAGSNYGYTF. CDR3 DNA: TGTGCCAGCAGTTTAGCAGGGTCTAACTATGGCTACACCTTC.